One TCR beta chain is described in this entry. This record belongs to a study of blood T cell repertoires in COVID-19. Enrollees, about 18 to 95 years old, lived in fewer than 25 US areas. Allocation to cohorts depended on clinical history reported by the participants. There are 14 residues in the CDR3. CDR1 SGDLS and CDR2 YYNGEE come from the germline V gene. V shed 3 bases, J shed 8 bases, and the junction held 9 bases outside the gene matches. In the original analysis: Nucleated cell number was recorded as an estimate derived from reference gene primer amplification. Repertoires were generated with immunoSEQ multiplex PCR, while TCRdb's copy carries only in-frame clones and drops some. V, J and clone size are those of that table, while D and trimming were read from the DNA. Among some 200,000 clones listed, roughly 82% were seen once.

This sequence was found in a man in his forties who had recovered from COVID-19. The sequencing sample was made of PBMCs or T cells enriched from blood (not recorded which). The chain joins TRBV9 to TRBJ2-3, with TRBD2 matching over 7 bases. DNA of the CDR3: TGTGCCAGCAGCGAGGGGAGGGGTTTGAGTACGCAGTATTTT. Protein sequence: CASSEGRGLSTQYF.